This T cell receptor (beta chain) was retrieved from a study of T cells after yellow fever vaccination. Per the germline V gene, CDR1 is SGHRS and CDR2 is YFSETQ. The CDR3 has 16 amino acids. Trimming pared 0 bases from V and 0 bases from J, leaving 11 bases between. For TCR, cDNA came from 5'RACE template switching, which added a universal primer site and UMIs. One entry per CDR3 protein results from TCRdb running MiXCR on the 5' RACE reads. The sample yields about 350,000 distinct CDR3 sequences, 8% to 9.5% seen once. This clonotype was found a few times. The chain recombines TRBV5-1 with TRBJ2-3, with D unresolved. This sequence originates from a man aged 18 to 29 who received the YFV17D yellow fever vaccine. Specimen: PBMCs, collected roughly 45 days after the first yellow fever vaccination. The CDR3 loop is CASSLDGRPSTDTQYF. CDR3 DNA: TGCGCCAGCAGCTTGGATGGCCGACCCAGCACAGATACGCAGTATTTT.